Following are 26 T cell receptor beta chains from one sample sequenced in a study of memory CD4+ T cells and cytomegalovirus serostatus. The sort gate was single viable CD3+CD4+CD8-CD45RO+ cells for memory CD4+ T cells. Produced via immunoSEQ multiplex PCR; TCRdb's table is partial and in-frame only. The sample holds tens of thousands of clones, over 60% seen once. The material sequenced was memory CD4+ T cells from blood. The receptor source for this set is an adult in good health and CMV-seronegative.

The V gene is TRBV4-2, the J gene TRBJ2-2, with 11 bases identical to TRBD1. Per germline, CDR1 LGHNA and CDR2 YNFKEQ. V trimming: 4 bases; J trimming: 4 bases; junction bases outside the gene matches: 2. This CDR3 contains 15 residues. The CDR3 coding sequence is TGTGCCAGCAGCCGGACAGGGGGCGTCACCGGGGAGCTGTTTTTT. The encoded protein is CASSRTGGVTGELFF.

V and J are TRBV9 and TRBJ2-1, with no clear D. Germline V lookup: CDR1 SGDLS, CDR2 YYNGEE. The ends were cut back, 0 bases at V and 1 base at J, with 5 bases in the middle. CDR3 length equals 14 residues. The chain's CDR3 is CASSVARSYNEQFF. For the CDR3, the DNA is TGTGCCAGCAGCGTAGCGCGGTCCTACAATGAGCAGTTCTTC.

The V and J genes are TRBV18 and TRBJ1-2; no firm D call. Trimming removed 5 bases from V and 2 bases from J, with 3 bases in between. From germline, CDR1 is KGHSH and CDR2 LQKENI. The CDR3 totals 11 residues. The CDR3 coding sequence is TGTGCCAGCTCAGACAACTATGGCTACACCTTC. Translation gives CASSDNYGYTF.

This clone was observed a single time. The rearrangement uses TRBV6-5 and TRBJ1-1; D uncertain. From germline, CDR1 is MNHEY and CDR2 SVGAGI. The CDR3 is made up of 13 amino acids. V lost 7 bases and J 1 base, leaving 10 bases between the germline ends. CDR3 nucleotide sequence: TGTGCCAGCATCGACTCAGGGAACACTGAAGCTTTCTTT. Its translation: CASIDSGNTEAFF.

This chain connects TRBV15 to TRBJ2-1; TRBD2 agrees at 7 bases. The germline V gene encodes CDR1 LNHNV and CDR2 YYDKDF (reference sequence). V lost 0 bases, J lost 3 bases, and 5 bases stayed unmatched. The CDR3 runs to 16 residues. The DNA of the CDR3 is TGTGCCACCAGCAGAGATTTCGGCGGGAGCTACAATGAGCAGTTCTTC. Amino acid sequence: CATSRDFGGSYNEQFF. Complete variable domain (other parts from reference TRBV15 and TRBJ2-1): DAMVIQNPRYQVTQFGKPVTLSCSQTLNHNVMYWYQQKSSQAPKLLFHYYDKDFNNEADTPDNFQSRRPNTSFCFLDIRSPGLGDTAMYLCATSRDFGGSYNEQFFGPGTRLTVL.

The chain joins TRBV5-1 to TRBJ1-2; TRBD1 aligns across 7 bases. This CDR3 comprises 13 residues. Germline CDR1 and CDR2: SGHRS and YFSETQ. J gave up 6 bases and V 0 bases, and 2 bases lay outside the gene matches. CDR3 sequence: CASSLGQGDGYTF. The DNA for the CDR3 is TGCGCCAGCAGCTTGGGGCAGGGGGATGGCTACACCTTC.

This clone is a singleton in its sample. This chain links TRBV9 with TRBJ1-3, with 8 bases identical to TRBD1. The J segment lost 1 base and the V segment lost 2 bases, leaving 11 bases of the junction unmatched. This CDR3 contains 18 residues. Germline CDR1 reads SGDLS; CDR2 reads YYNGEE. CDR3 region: CASSVSDGQGSSGNTIYF. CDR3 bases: TGTGCCAGCAGCGTTAGCGACGGACAGGGATCTTCTGGAAACACCATATATTTT.

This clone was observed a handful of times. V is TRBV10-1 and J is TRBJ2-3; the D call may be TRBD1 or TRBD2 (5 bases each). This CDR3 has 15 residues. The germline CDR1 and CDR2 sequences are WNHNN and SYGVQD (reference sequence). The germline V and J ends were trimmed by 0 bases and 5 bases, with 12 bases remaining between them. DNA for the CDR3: TGCGCCAGCAGTGAGTCAGGGACCGTCGGAGATACGCAGTATTTT. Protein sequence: CASSESGTVGDTQYF.

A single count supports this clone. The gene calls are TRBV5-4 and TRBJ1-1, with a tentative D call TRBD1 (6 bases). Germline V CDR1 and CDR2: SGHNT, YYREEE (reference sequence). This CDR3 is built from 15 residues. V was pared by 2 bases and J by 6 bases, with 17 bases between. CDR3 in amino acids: CASSFGSGAVPEAFF. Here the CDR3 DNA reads TGTGCCAGCAGCTTCGGGTCAGGGGCGGTCCCTGAAGCTTTCTTT. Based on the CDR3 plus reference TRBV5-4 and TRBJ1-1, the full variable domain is ETGVTQSPTHLIKTRGQQVTLRCSSQSGHNTVSWYQQALGQGPQFIFQYYREEENGRGNFPPRFSGLQFPNYSSELNVNALELDDSALYLCASSFGSGAVPEAFFGQGTRLTVV.

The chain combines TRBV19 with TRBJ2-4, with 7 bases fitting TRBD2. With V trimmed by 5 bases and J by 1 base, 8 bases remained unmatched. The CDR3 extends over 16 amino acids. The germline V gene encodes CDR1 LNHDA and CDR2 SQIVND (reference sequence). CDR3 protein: CASSPLAGEAKNIQYF. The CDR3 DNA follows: TGTGCCAGTAGTCCCTTGGCGGGAGAGGCCAAAAACATTCAGTACTTC.

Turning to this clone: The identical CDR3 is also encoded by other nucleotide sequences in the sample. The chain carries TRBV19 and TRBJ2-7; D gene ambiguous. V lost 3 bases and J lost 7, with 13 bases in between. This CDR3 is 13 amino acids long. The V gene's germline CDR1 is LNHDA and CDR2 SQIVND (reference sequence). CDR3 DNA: TGTGCCAGTAGTATCTCCCGGCGAGGAGAGCAGTACTTC. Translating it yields CASSISRRGEQYF.

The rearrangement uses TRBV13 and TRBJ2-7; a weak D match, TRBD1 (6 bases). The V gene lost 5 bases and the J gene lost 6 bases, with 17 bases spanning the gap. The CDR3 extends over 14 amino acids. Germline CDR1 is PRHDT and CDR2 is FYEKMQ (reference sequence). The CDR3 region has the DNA TGTGCCAGCAGCAGCTACAGGGAAGTGTCCGAGCAGTACTTC. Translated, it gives CASSSYREVSEQYF.

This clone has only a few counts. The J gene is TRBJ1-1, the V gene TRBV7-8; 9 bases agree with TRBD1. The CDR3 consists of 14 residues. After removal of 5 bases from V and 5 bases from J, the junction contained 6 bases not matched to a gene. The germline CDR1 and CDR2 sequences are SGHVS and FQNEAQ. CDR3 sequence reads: CASSPTGGRTEAFF. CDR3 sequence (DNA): TGTGCCAGCAGCCCTACAGGGGGCAGGACTGAAGCTTTCTTT.

The CDR3 DNA follows: TGTGCCAGCAGCGCGGTAGCGGGAGGGCCGAGTGAGCAGTTCTTC. It yields the protein CASSAVAGGPSEQFF. The chain recombines TRBV11-1 with TRBJ2-1; 11 nucleotides align to TRBD2. The ends lost 5 bases at V and 9 bases at J; junction bases unmatched: 9. The germline CDR1 and CDR2 sequences are SGHAT and FQDESV (reference sequence). This CDR3 has 15 residues.

The chain's CDR3 is CASSLQGPNQPQHF. The CDR3 DNA sequence: TGTGCCAGCAGCCTACAGGGGCCTAATCAGCCCCAGCATTTT. The chain couples TRBV25-1 to TRBJ1-5, with 7 positions matching TRBD1. Germline V CDR1 and CDR2: MGHDK, SYGVNS. The CDR3 has 14 amino acids. The ends lost 6 bases at V and 4 bases at J; junction bases unmatched: 6. The full variable domain, with the rest looked up from reference TRBV25-1 and TRBJ1-5, is EADIYQTPRYLVIGTGKKITLECSQTMGHDKMYWYQQDPGMELHLIHYSYGVNSTEKGDLSSESTVSRIRTEHFPLTLESARPSHTSQYLCASSLQGPNQPQHFGDGTRLSIL.

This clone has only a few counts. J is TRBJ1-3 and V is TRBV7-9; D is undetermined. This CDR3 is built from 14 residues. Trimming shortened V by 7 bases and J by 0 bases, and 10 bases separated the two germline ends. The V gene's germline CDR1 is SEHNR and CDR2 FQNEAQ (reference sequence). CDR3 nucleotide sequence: TGTGCCAGCATCAGGACCAACTCTGGAAACACCATATATTTT. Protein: CASIRTNSGNTIYF. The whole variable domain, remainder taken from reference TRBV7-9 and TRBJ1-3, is DTGVSQNPRHKITKRGQNVTFRCDPISEHNRLYWYRQTLGQGPEFLTYFQNEAQLEKSRLLSDRFSAERPKGSFSTLEIQRTEQGDSAMYLCASIRTNSGNTIYFGEGSWLTVV.

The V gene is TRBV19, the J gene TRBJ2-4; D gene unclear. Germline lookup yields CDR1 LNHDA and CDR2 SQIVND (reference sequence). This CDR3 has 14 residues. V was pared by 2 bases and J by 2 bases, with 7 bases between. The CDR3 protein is CASSISLTKNIQYF. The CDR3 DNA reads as TGTGCCAGTAGTATAAGTCTTACCAAAAACATTCAGTACTTC.

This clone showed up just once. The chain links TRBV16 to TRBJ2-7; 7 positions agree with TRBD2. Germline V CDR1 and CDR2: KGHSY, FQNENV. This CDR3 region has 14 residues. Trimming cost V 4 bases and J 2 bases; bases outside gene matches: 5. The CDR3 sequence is CASSPRGETYEQYF. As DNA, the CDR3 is TGTGCCAGCAGCCCTCGGGGGGAAACCTACGAGCAGTACTTC.

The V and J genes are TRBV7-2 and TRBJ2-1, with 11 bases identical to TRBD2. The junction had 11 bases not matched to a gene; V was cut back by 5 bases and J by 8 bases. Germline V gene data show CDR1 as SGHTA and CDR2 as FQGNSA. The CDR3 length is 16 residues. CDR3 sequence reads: CASSVLAGVVPHEQFF. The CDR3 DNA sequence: TGTGCCAGCAGCGTACTAGCGGGAGTTGTCCCCCATGAGCAGTTCTTC. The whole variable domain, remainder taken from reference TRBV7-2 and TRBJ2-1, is GAGVSQSPSNKVTEKGKDVELRCDPISGHTALYWYRQSLGQGLEFLIYFQGNSAPDKSGLPSDRFSAERTGGSVSTLTIQRTQQEDSAVYLCASSVLAGVVPHEQFFGPGTRLTVL.

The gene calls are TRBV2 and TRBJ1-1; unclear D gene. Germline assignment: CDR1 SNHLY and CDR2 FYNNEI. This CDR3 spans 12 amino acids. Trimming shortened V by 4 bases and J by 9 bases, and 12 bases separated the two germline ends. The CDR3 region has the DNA TGTGCCAGCAGTGCCCTAGGGAGGCAAGCTTTCTTT. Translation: CASSALGRQAFF.

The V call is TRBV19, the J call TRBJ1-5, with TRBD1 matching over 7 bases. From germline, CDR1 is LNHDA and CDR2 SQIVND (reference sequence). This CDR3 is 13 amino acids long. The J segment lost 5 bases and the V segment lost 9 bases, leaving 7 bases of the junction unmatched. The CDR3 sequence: CASGGTAYQPQHF. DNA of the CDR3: TGTGCCAGCGGTGGGACAGCTTATCAGCCCCAGCATTTT.

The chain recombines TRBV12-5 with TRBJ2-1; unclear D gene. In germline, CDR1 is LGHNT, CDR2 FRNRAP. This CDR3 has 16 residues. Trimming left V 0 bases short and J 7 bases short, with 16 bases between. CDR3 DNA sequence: TGTGCTAGTGGTTTGGTTTTAGGGCCCCCTTTGAATGAGCAGTTCTTC. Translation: CASGLVLGPPLNEQFF.

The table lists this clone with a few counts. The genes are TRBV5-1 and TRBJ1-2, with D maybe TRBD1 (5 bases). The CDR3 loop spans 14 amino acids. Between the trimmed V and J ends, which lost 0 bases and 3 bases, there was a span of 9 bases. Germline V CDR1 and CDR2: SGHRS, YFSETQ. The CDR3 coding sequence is TGCGCCAGCAGCTTGGGATTAGGGGACTATGGCTACACCTTC. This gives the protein CASSLGLGDYGYTF.

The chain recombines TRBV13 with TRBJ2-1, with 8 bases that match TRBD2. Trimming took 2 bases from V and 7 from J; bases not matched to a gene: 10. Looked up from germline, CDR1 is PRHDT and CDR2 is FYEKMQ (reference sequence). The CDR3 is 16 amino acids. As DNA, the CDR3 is TGTGCCAGCAGCTTATTCGTAGTAGCGGGATTTAATGAGCAGTTCTTC. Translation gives CASSLFVVAGFNEQFF. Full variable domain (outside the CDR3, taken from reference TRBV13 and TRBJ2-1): AAGVIQSPRHLIKEKRETATLKCYPIPRHDTVYWYQQGPGQDPQFLISFYEKMQSDKGSIPDRFSAQQFSDYHSELNMSSLELGDSALYFCASSLFVVAGFNEQFFGPGTRLTVL.

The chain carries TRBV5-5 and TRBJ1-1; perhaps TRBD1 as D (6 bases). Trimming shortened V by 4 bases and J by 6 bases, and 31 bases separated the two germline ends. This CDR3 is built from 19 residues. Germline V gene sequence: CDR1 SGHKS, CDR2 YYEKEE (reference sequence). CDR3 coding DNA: TGTGCCAGCAGCCGGGTACAGGGTCAGTCATGGTCTACTATGGCTGAAGCTTTCTTT. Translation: CASSRVQGQSWSTMAEAFF.

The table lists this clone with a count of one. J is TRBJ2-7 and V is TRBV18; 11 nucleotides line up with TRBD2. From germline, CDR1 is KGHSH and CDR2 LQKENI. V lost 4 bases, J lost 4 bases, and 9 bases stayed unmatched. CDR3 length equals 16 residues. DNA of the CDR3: TGTGCCAGCTCACAACTAGCGGGAGTATCTGGTTACGAGCAGTACTTC. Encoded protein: CASSQLAGVSGYEQYF.